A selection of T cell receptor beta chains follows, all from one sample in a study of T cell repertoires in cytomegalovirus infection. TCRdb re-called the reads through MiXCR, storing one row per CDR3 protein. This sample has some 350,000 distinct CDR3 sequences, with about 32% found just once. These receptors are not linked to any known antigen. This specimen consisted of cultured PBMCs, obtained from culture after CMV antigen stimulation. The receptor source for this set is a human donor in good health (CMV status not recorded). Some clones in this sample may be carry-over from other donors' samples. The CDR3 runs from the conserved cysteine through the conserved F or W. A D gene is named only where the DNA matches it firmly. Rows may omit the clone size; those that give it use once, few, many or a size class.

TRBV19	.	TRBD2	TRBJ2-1	TGTGCCAGTTGTCTAGCGGGCAATACCTACAATGAGCAGTTCTTC	CASCLAGNTYNEQFF
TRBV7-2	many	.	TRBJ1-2	TGTGCCAGCAGCTTAGAAGGGGGCTATGGCTACACCTTC	CASSLEGGYGYTF
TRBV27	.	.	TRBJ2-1	TGTGCCAGCAGTTTAGAAGGGGCGGATGAGCAGTTCTTC	CASSLEGADEQFF
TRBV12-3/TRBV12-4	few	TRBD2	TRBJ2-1	TGTGCCAGCAGCGGACTAGCGGGAGTCCACAATGAGCAGTTCTTC	CASSGLAGVHNEQFF
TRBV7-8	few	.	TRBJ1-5	TGTGCCAGCAGCTCCGACCCCCCCACAGGGACAAATCAGCCCCAGCATTTT	CASSSDPPTGTNQPQHF
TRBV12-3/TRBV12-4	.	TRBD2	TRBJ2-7	TGTGCCAGCAGCCCTAGCGGGAGACGGTCCTACGAGCAGTACTTC	CASSPSGRRSYEQYF
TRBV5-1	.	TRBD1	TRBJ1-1	TGCGCCAGCAGCTTGTTTCAGGGGGGTCCCGAAGCTTTCTTT	CASSLFQGGPEAFF
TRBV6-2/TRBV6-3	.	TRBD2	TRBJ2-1	TGTGCCAGCAGACTAGGACTAGCGGGTTCATCCTACAATGAGCAGTTCTTC	CASRLGLAGSSYNEQFF
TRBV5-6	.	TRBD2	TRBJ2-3	TGTGCCAGCAGCTTGTGGCTAGCGGGATACTCCAGGGCAGATACGCAGTATTTT	CASSLWLAGYSRADTQYF
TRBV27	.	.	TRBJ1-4	TGTGCCAGCAGTCCTGCAACTAATGAAAAACTGTTTTTT	CASSPATNEKLFF
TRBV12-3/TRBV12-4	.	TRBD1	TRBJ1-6	TGTGCCAGCAGGGAACAGGGGTATAATTCACCCCTCCACTTT	CASREQGYNSPLHF
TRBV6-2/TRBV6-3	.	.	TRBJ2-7	TGTGCCAGCAGTTACTCTAAGGGCGAGCAGTACTTC	CASSYSKGEQYF
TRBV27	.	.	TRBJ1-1	TGTGCCAGCAGTTTATCCCTGGGGATCACTGAAGCTTTCTTT	CASSLSLGITEAFF
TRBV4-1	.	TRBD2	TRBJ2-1	TGCGCCAGCAGCCAAGGGTCCGGGACTATTGAGCAGTTCTTC	CASSQGSGTIEQFF
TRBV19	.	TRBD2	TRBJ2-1	TGTGCCAGTAGTCCCAGGGGGACTAGCGGGAGCAATGAGCAGTTCTTC	CASSPRGTSGSNEQFF
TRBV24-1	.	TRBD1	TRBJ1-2	TGTGCCACCAGGAGGGGACAGGGAGGTGGCTACACCTTC	CATRRGQGGGYTF
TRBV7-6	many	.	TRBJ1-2	TGTGCCAGCAGCTTAGTAGCAGGTGGTGGCTACACCTTC	CASSLVAGGGYTF
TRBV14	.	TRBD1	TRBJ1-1	TGTGCCAGCAGACCGACAGGGGTTGGCACTGAAGCTTTCTTT	CASRPTGVGTEAFF
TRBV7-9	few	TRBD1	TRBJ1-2	TGTGCCAGCAGCCTACGACAGGGGGTCAATGGCTACACCTTC	CASSLRQGVNGYTF
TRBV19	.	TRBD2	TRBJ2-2	TGTGCCAGTAGACTACTAGCGGGAGGCACCGGGGAGCTGTTTTTT	CASRLLAGGTGELFF
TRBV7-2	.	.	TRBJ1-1	TGTGCCAGCAGCTTAAACAAGAACACTGAAGCTTTCTTT	CASSLNKNTEAFF
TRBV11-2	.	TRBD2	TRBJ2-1	TGTGCCAGCAGCTCCTTTCCTAGCGGGCCGTTCTACAATGAGCAGTTCTTC	CASSSFPSGPFYNEQFF
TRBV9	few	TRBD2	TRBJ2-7	TGTGCCAGCAGCGCACGGGACTACGGGGGTTACGAGCAGTACTTC	CASSARDYGGYEQYF
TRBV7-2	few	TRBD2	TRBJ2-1	TGTGCCAGCAGTTGGACTAGCCCCCTATCCTACAATGAGCAGTTCTTC	CASSWTSPLSYNEQFF
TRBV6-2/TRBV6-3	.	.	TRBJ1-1	TGTGCCAGCAATCGGGGCCCAGCGTCTGAAGCTTTCTTT	CASNRGPASEAFF
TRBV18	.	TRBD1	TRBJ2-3	TGTGCCAGCTCTCAAGAGACAGGGGGCCCAGATACGCAGTATTTT	CASSQETGGPDTQYF
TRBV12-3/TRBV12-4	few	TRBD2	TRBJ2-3	TGTGCCAGCAGTTTATCGGGACTAGCGGGAGAGGCAGATACGCAGTATTTT	CASSLSGLAGEADTQYF
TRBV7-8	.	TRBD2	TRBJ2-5	TGTGCCAGCAGCTTAGCGCTCGGTAGCGGGGGACAAGAGACCCAGTACTTC	CASSLALGSGGQETQYF
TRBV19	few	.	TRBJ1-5	TGTGCCAGTAGTACCCCGACGACTGGTAATCAGCCCCAGCATTTT	CASSTPTTGNQPQHF
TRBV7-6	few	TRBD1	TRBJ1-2	TGTGCCAGCAGCAGGGGACAGTCGCAGGGGGATGGCTACACCTTC	CASSRGQSQGDGYTF
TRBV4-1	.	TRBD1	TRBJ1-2	TGCGCCAGCAGCCCACCCCCCAGGACAGGGCCCGCCAACTATGGCTACACCTTC	CASSPPPRTGPANYGYTF
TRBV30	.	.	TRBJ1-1	TGTGCCTGGGGAAAGAACACTGAAGCTTTCTTT	CAWGKNTEAFF
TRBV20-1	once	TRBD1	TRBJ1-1	TGCAGTGCTAGAGAGGCAGGGGGCACTGAAGCTTTCTTT	CSAREAGGTEAFF
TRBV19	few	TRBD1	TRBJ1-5	TGTGCCAGTAGGGTCGCAGGGGGCTATAGCAATCAGCCCCAGCATTTT	CASRVAGGYSNQPQHF
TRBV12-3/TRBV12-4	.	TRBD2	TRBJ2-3	TGTGCCAGCAGTTTAGCGCCGTTGGGAGGGAGAAGAACAGATACGCAGTATTTT	CASSLAPLGGRRTDTQYF
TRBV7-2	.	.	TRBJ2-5	TGTGCCAGCAGCTTAGGAGAGATTACCGCGGAACCCCGTCAAGAGACCCAGTACTTC	CASSLGEITAEPRQETQYF